A single count supports the clone carrying this TCR beta chain. What it binds is not known. Germline V gene data show CDR1 as LGHNA and CDR2 as YNFKEQ. There are 16 residues in the CDR3. Between the trimmed V and J ends, which lost 3 bases and 7 bases, there was a span of 16 bases. The data derive from a study of CD8 T cells in ankylosing spondylitis. Overall study results and limits: Disease-linked clones proved CD8+ and comparatively uncommon in peripheral blood. Certain motif variants had earlier appeared in reactive arthritis synovial fluid and blood. What seemed typical of ankylosing spondylitis blood was a TCR beta motif built from several highly homologous variants. Significant enrichment of disease-linked clones was reportedly seen in matched ankylosing spondylitis synovial fluid.

For TCR beta, libraries came from quantitative 5'-RACE with molecular barcodes. MiXCR, applied by TCRdb to the 5' RACE reads, yields one record per CDR3 protein. The sample includes 200,000 to 250,000 distinct CDR3 sequences, approximately 20% of them seen just once. This TCR was recovered from a male donor with ankylosing spondylitis. The gene calls are TRBV4-2 and TRBJ1-6, with a tentative D call TRBD1 (6 bases). Sequencing used blood, either unsorted or a sorted T cell fraction (not recorded which). In DNA, the CDR3 is TGTGCCAGCAGCCAGGAACCGACAGGTCCCAATTCACCCCTCCACTTT. It translates to CASSQEPTGPNSPLHF.